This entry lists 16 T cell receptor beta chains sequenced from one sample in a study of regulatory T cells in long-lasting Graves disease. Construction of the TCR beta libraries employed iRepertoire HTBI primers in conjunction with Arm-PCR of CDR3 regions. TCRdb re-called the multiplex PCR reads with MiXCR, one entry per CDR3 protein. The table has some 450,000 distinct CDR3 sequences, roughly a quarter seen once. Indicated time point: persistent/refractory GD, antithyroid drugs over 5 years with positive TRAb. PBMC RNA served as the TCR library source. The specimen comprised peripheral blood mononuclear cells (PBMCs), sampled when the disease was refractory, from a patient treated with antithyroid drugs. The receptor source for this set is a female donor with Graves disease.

The CDR3 region is CASRGTKGGVNTEAFF. The CDR3 DNA reads TGCGCCAGCAGGGGCACCAAGGGAGGAGTGAACACTGAAGCTTTCTTT. V is TRBV4-1 and J is TRBJ1-1; no reliable D call. From germline, CDR1 is MGHRA and CDR2 YSYEKL. The CDR3 contains 16 residues. V lost 6 bases to trimming and J lost 0 bases, with 17 bases between them.

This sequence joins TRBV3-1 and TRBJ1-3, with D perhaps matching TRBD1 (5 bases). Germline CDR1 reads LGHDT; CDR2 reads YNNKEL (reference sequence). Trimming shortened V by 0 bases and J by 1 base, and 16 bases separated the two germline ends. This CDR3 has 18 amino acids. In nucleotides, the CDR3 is TGTGCCAGCAGCCAAGATATCGGGGACCTTCTTTCTGGAAACACCATATATTTT. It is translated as CASSQDIGDLLSGNTIYF.

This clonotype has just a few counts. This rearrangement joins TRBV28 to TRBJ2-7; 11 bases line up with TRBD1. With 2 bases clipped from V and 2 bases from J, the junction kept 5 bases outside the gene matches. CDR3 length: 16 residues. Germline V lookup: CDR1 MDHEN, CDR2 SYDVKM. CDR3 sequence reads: CASSLAGTGGAYEQYF. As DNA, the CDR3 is TGTGCCAGCAGTTTAGCCGGGACAGGGGGTGCCTACGAGCAGTACTTC.

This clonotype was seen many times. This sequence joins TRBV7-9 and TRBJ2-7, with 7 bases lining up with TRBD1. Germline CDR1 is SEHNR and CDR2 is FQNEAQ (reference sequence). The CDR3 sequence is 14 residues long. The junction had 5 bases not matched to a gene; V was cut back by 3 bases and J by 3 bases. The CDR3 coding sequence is TGTGCCAGCAGCTTTCCCCGGGACAGCTACGAGCAGTACTTC. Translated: CASSFPRDSYEQYF. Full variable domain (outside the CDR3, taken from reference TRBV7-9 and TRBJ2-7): DTGVSQNPRHKITKRGQNVTFRCDPISEHNRLYWYRQTLGQGPEFLTYFQNEAQLEKSRLLSDRFSAERPKGSFSTLEIQRTEQGDSAMYLCASSFPRDSYEQYFGPGTRLTVT.

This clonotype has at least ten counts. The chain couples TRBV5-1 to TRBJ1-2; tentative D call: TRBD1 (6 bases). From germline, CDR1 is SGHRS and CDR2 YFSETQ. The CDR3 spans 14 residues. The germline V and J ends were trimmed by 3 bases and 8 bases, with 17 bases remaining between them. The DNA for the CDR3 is TGCGCCAGCAGCTCCACAACGGGGGCAGAGGGCTACACCTTC. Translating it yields CASSSTTGAEGYTF.

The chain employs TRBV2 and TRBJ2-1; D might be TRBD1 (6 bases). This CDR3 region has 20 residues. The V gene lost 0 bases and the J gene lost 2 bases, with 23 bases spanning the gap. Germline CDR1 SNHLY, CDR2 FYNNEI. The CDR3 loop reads CASSEALRWFAGATYNEQFF. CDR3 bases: TGTGCCAGCAGTGAAGCGCTTCGGTGGTTCGCAGGGGCGACCTACAATGAGCAGTTCTTC.

CDR3 in amino acids: CASSWNVLEETQYF. CDR3 nucleotide sequence: TGTGCCAGCAGCTGGAACGTGTTGGAAGAGACCCAGTACTTC. The chain employs TRBV7-2 and TRBJ2-5, with D unclear. The CDR3 is 14 amino acids. V lost 4 bases, J lost 3 bases, and 12 bases lay in between. Germline values: CDR1 SGHTA, CDR2 FQGNSA.

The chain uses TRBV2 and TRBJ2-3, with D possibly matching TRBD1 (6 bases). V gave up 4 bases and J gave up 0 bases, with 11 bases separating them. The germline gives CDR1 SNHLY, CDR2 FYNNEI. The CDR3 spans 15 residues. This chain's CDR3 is CASSGTVSSTDTQYF. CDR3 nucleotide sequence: TGTGCCAGCAGTGGGACAGTATCTAGCACAGATACGCAGTATTTT.

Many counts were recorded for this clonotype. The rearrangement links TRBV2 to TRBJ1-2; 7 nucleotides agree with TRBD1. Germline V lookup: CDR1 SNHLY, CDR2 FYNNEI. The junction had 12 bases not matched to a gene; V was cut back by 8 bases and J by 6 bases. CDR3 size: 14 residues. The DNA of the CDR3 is TGTGCCAGCGGGCCTGACGGGACAGTTAATGGCTACACCTTC. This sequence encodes CASGPDGTVNGYTF.

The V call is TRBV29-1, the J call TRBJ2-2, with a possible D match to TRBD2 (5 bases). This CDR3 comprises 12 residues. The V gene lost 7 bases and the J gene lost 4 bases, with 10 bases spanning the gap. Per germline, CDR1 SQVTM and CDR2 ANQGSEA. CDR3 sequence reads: CSAGEFTGELFF. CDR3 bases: TGCAGCGCCGGGGAGTTCACCGGGGAGCTGTTTTTT.

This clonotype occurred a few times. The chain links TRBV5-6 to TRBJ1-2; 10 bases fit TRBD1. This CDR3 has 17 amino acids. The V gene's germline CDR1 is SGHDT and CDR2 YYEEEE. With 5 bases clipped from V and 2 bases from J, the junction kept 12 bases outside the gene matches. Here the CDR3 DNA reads TGTGCCAGCAGGCAGGGGCCGGGACAGGGGAGAAACTATGGCTACACCTTC. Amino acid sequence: CASRQGPGQGRNYGYTF.

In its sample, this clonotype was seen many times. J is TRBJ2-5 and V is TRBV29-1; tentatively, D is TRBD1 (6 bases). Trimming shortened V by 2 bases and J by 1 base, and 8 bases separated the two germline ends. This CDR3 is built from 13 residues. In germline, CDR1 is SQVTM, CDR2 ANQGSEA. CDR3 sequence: CSVETGTQETQYF. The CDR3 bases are TGCAGCGTTGAAACAGGGACCCAAGAGACCCAGTACTTC. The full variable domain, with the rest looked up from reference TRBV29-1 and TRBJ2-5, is SAVISQKPSRDICQRGTSLTIQCQVDSQVTMMFWYRQQPGQSLTLIATANQGSEATYESGFVIDKFPISRPNLTFSTLTVSNMSPEDSSIYLCSVETGTQETQYFGPGTRLLVL.

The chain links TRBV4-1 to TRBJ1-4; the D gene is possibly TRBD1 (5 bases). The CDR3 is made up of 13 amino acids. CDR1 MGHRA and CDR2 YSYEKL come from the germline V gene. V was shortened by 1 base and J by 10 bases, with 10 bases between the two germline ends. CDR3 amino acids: CASSQGGGGKLFF. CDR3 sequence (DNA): TGCGCCAGCAGCCAAGGGGGTGGGGGAAAACTGTTTTTT.

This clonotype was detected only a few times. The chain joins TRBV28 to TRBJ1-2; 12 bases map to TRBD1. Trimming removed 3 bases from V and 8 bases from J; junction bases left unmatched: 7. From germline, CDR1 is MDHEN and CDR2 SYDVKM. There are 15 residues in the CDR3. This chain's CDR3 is CASSLGTGGGGGYTF. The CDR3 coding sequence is TGTGCCAGCAGTTTGGGGACAGGGGGCGGGGGAGGCTACACCTTC.

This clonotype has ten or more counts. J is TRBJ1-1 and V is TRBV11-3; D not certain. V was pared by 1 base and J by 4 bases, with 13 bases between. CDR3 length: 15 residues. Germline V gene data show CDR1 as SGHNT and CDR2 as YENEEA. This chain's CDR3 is CASSLGPGSGTEAFF. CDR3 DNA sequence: TGTGCCAGCAGCTTAGGTCCGGGCTCGGGCACTGAAGCTTTCTTT.

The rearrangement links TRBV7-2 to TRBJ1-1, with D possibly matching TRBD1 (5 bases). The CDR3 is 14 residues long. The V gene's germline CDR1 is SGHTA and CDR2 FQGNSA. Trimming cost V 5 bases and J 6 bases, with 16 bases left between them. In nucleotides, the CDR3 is TGTGCCAGCAGCGAGGGACGCAGGAATTCTGAAGCTTTCTTT. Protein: CASSEGRRNSEAFF. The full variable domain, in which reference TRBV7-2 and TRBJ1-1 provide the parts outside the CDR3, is GAGVSQSPSNKVTEKGKDVELRCDPISGHTALYWYRQSLGQGLEFLIYFQGNSAPDKSGLPSDRFSAERTGGSVSTLTIQRTQQEDSAVYLCASSEGRRNSEAFFGQGTRLTVV.